Following are 16 T cell receptor beta chains from one sample sequenced in a study of cytomegalovirus exposure and HLA in healthy donors. Vbeta (60) and Jbeta (13) primers were used in the PCR. Some clones are missing from TCRdb's copy, which holds only in-frame ones; the method was immunoSEQ multiplex PCR. Of about 89,000 clones in the sample, about 80% were seen once. Sequencing used PBMCs. The receptors originated from a male donor in good health and CMV-seronegative.

The CDR3 DNA reads TGTGCCAGCAGTTCCGGGATTGTTGTCAATAGCAATCAGCCCCAGCATTTT. Translation gives CASSSGIVVNSNQPQHF. The chain has TRBV28 and TRBJ1-5; D remains ambiguous. This CDR3 spans 17 amino acids. CDR1 is MDHEN and CDR2 is SYDVKM in the germline V gene. Trimming took 4 bases from V and 0 from J, leaving 16 bases between them.

J is TRBJ1-4 and V is TRBV5-4; 8 bases align to TRBD1. Losses at the gene ends were 5 bases for V and 8 bases for J; bases not matched to a gene: 17. Germline assignment: CDR1 SGHNT and CDR2 YYREEE (reference sequence). The CDR3 consists of 17 residues. DNA of the CDR3: TGTGCCAGCAGTCAAGACAGGGGATGGGCCCTGGGGGAAAAACTGTTTTTT. Its translation is CASSQDRGWALGEKLFF.

CDR3 protein: CASSPLRTYNEQFF. In nucleotides, the CDR3 is TGTGCCAGCTCACCACTTAGGACTTACAATGAGCAGTTCTTC. This sequence joins TRBV18 and TRBJ2-1, with a tentative D call TRBD2 (5 bases). The CDR3 consists of 14 residues. Per germline, CDR1 KGHSH and CDR2 LQKENI. The V end lost 1 base, the J end lost 4 bases, and 8 bases lay between the germline ends.

This clone was detected a few times. The chain joins TRBV5-6 to TRBJ2-5; 13 bases align to TRBD2. Germline trimming cut 2 bases from V and 5 bases from J; bases unmatched to any gene: 6. This CDR3 spans 16 amino acids. Germline loops: CDR1 SGHDT, CDR2 YYEEEE. This CDR3 is CASSFGLAGEGETQYF. CDR3 DNA: TGTGCCAGCAGCTTCGGACTAGCGGGAGAGGGGGAGACCCAGTACTTC.

The chain employs TRBV4-1 and TRBJ2-5; D might be TRBD2 (5 bases). Trimming removed 4 bases from V and 5 bases from J, with 11 bases in between. From germline, CDR1 is MGHRA and CDR2 YSYEKL. The CDR3 has 13 residues. The CDR3 bases are TGCGCCAGCAGCCTACTAGAGATCGAGACCCAGTACTTC. Protein product: CASSLLEIETQYF.

In the case of this clone: A read error may produce the germline difference seen at one junction end. The chain joins TRBV7-8 to TRBJ2-6; TRBD1 agrees at 9 bases. From germline, CDR1 is SGHVS and CDR2 FQNEAQ. The CDR3 is made up of 16 amino acids. As DNA, the CDR3 is TGTGCCAGCAGCACCGGACAGGGGATATGGTCCAACGGCCTGACTTTC. It codes for CASSTGQGIWSNGLTF.

The chain combines TRBV11-2 with TRBJ2-3, with a possible D match to TRBD2 (5 bases). Trimming took 0 bases from V and 3 from J, leaving 10 bases between them. The germline V gene has CDR1 SGHAT and CDR2 FQNNGV. CDR3 length: 15 amino acids. The CDR3, as DNA: TGTGCCAGCAGCTTAGATCCGGGGTGGACAGATACGCAGTATTTT. Translated: CASSLDPGWTDTQYF.

To note about this clone: One junction end disagrees with the germline gene, perhaps due to a read error. The chain has TRBV27 and TRBJ1-5; 7 nucleotides agree with TRBD1. The germline V gene encodes CDR1 MNHEY and CDR2 SMNVEV (reference sequence). The CDR3 is 17 residues long. The CDR3 DNA sequence: TGTGCCAGCAGACCACCTCAGGGGGAGAGTAGCTATCAGCCCCAGCATTTT. Protein sequence: CASRPPQGESSYQPQHF.

For the CDR3, the DNA is TGTGCCAGTAGTATCTACTGGGCAGGGAGGCAATCATTACCCCAGCATTTT. Residues: CASSIYWAGRQSLPQHF. This sequence joins TRBV19 and TRBJ1-5, with D tentatively TRBD1 (5 bases). The V and J ends lost 3 bases and 10 bases respectively, with 25 bases between them. Germline-derived CDR1 and CDR2 are LNHDA and SQIVND (reference sequence). This CDR3 spans 17 amino acids.

This clone appeared once. V and J are TRBV19 and TRBJ2-5; D unclear. Trimming cost V 3 bases and J 1 base, with 9 bases left between them. The CDR3 is made up of 14 amino acids. CDR1 is LNHDA and CDR2 is SQIVND in the germline V gene (reference sequence). CDR3 protein: CASSMVSGQETQYF. The CDR3 region has the DNA TGTGCCAGTAGTATGGTGTCGGGCCAAGAGACCCAGTACTTC.

This clone was recorded only once. The chain is built from TRBV29-1 and TRBJ1-2, with D possibly matching TRBD1 (5 bases). Per the germline V gene, CDR1 is SQVTM and CDR2 is ANQGSEA. CDR3 length: 17 amino acids. Trimming pared 0 bases from V and 1 base from J, leaving 18 bases between. For the CDR3, the DNA is TGCAGCGTTGAAGATAGAGGAACTTCCCAGGGTAACTATGGCTACACCTTC. Amino acid sequence: CSVEDRGTSQGNYGYTF.

The chain joins TRBV27 to TRBJ2-5, with unresolved D. The DNA end lines up better with TRBJ2-7; the J call may be wrong. Germline V CDR1 and CDR2: MNHEY, SMNVEV (reference sequence). The CDR3 runs to 11 residues. Written as DNA, the CDR3 is TGTGCCAGCAGTTCACCTTACGAGCAGTACTTC. Translated, it gives CASSSPYEQYF.

In this sample, this clone turned up once. The DNA for the CDR3 is TGTGCCTGGAGTCGCTCGCGGACAGGGGATTCACCCCTCCACTTT. Protein product: CAWSRSRTGDSPLHF. The V gene is TRBV30, the J gene TRBJ1-6, with TRBD1 identical over 9 bases. Germline trimming cut 2 bases from V and 8 bases from J; bases unmatched to any gene: 7. In germline, CDR1 is GTSNPN, CDR2 SVGIG (reference sequence). This CDR3 comprises 15 residues.

The CDR3 loop is CASSFPRITGTSDEQYF. DNA of the CDR3: TGCGCCAGCAGCTTTCCACGTATAACCGGGACTAGCGACGAGCAGTACTTC. V usage is TRBV5-1 and J usage is TRBJ2-7; TRBD2 matches at 10 bases. Germline CDR1 and CDR2: SGHRS and YFSETQ. The CDR3 extends over 17 amino acids. V was pared by 2 bases and J by 5 bases, with 13 bases of the junction left unmatched.

The V and J genes are TRBV19 and TRBJ1-2, with TRBD1 as a possible D gene (6 bases). Per germline, CDR1 LNHDA and CDR2 SQIVND (reference sequence). This CDR3 has 17 amino acids. The V and J ends lost 10 bases and 0 bases respectively, with 24 bases between them. The CDR3 protein is CAKKRRDMRTSNYGYTF. CDR3 coding DNA: TGTGCCAAAAAGCGCCGGGACATGAGGACGTCTAACTATGGCTACACCTTC.

This chain links TRBV28 with TRBJ1-2; tentatively, D is TRBD1 (6 bases). Trimming cost V 8 bases and J 8 bases, with 15 bases left between them. Germline V lookup: CDR1 MDHEN, CDR2 SYDVKM. The CDR3 loop spans 12 amino acids. The DNA for the CDR3 is TGTGCCAGCGAGTCCCACAGGGACGGCTACACCTTC. Its translation is CASESHRDGYTF.